The 13 T cell receptor beta chains listed next were all sequenced from one sample in a study of T cell responses to AZD1222 COVID-19 vaccine. Sequencing used immunoSEQ multiplex PCR; TCRdb keeps in-frame clones, though not all of them. The sample lists 120,000 or so clones, roughly 89% seen once, with roughly 7% in the top ten. This specimen was peripheral blood, taken 28 days after the second AZD1222 dose. These receptor sequences come from an adult who received the AZD1222 COVID-19 vaccine.

The rearrangement links TRBV15 to TRBJ1-6; D may be TRBD1 (5 bases). V was clipped by 3 bases and J by 1 base, with 19 bases between them. Germline V gene lookup returns CDR1 LNHNV and CDR2 YYDKDF (reference sequence). This CDR3 has 19 amino acids. DNA of the CDR3: TGTGCCACCAGCAGTGAAAGTGGGGCTTCCTCATCCTATAATTCACCCCTCCACTTT. Its protein product is CATSSESGASSSYNSPLHF.

The chain links TRBV19 to TRBJ1-1; no clear D. Germline V gene lookup returns CDR1 LNHDA and CDR2 SQIVND (reference sequence). The V and J ends lost 3 bases and 6 bases respectively, with 11 bases between them. The CDR3 runs 13 residues. The CDR3 DNA sequence: TGTGCCAGTAGTATCCGAGGGTCAGCTGAAGCTTTCTTT. This translates into CASSIRGSAEAFF.

The V and J genes are TRBV2 and TRBJ1-5; D may be TRBD1 (6 bases). CDR1 and CDR2 from the germline V gene are SNHLY and FYNNEI. This CDR3 comprises 15 residues. Trimming shortened V by 3 bases and J by 1 base, and 10 bases separated the two germline ends. In nucleotides, the CDR3 is TGTGCCAGCAGTGACCAGGGGTTAAGCAATCAGCCCCAGCATTTT. Its protein is CASSDQGLSNQPQHF.

The J gene is TRBJ1-1, the V gene TRBV28; a weak D match, TRBD1 (6 bases). Trimming shortened V by 8 bases and J by 7 bases, and 23 bases separated the two germline ends. Germline-derived CDR1 and CDR2 are MDHEN and SYDVKM. There are 15 residues in the CDR3. CDR3 residues: CASSTLGQGRIEAFF. The CDR3 nucleotides are TGTGCCAGCTCCACCCTTGGGCAGGGGCGGATTGAAGCTTTCTTT.

The CDR3 DNA reads TGTGCCAGCAGCTATACCGGGGGCCATCAAACCGGGGAGCTGTTTTTT. Protein sequence: CASSYTGGHQTGELFF. V is TRBV7-6 and J is TRBJ2-2; D is perhaps TRBD1 or TRBD2 (6 bases each). V lost 4 bases and J lost 5, with 17 bases in between. The CDR3 runs to 16 residues. Germline-derived CDR1 and CDR2 are SGHVS and FNYEAQ.

In its sample, this clone was seen once. The rearrangement uses TRBV7-2 and TRBJ1-1; D uncertain. The CDR3 has 13 residues. With 2 bases removed from V and 1 base from J, the gap between germline ends came to 5 bases. From germline, CDR1 is SGHTA and CDR2 FQGNSA. The CDR3 protein is CASSLQPNTEAFF. CDR3 in DNA: TGTGCCAGCAGCTTACAGCCGAACACTGAAGCTTTCTTT.

A single count supports this clone. The DNA for the CDR3 is TGTGCCAGTAGTATCGGCAGGGTTGCGAACACTGAAGCTTTCTTT. Its protein is CASSIGRVANTEAFF. The V and J genes are TRBV19 and TRBJ1-1; a possible D gene is TRBD1 (5 bases). The ends were cut back, 3 bases at V and 1 base at J, with 12 bases in the middle. The germline gives CDR1 LNHDA, CDR2 SQIVND (reference sequence). The CDR3 length is 15 residues.

This chain uses TRBV19 with TRBJ2-6; weak D call: TRBD1 (6 bases). Deletions cut 3 bases from V and 4 bases from J, with 13 bases between. This CDR3 has 16 amino acids. Germline values: CDR1 LNHDA, CDR2 SQIVND (reference sequence). The CDR3 DNA is TGTGCCAGTAGTATCCAGGGGTCGTCCGGGGCCAACGTCCTGACTTTC. Its protein is CASSIQGSSGANVLTF. The full variable domain, with the rest looked up from reference TRBV19 and TRBJ2-6, is DGGITQSPKYLFRKEGQNVTLSCEQNLNHDAMYWYRQDPGQGLRLIYYSQIVNDFQKGDIAEGYSVSREKKESFPLTVTSAQKNPTAFYLCASSIQGSSGANVLTFGAGSRLTVL.

This chain links TRBV10-1 with TRBJ2-3; 7 nucleotides agree with TRBD2. CDR1 and CDR2 from the germline V gene are WNHNN and SYGVQD (reference sequence). V lost 2 bases and J lost 3; bases outside the gene matches: 8. The length of the CDR3 is 16 residues. CDR3 coding DNA: TGCGCCAGCAGTGAGATAGCGGGTCTATTGACAGATACGCAGTATTTT. Its protein product is CASSEIAGLLTDTQYF.

This chain connects TRBV9 to TRBJ1-6, with a weak D call TRBD1 (5 bases). V lost 2 bases to trimming and J lost 5 bases, with 11 bases between them. Germline V gene sequence: CDR1 SGDLS, CDR2 YYNGEE. This CDR3 contains 15 residues. The CDR3 spells CASSVAGANNSPLHF. The CDR3 nucleotides read TGTGCCAGCAGCGTGGCTGGGGCCAATAATTCACCCCTCCACTTT.

J is TRBJ2-7 and V is TRBV4-1; 8 nucleotides match TRBD2. V was clipped by 1 base and J by 5 bases; unmatched bases: 7. CDR3 length: 15 residues. Germline V lookup: CDR1 MGHRA, CDR2 YSYEKL. CDR3 sequence (DNA): TGCGCCAGCAGCCAAGGTTTTAGCGGGATAAACGAGCAGTACTTC. This codes for CASSQGFSGINEQYF.

J is TRBJ1-1 and V is TRBV29-1, with D tentatively TRBD1 (5 bases). The CDR3 spans 13 residues. V shed 2 bases and J shed 1 base, with 8 bases lying between them. The germline CDR1 and CDR2 sequences are SQVTM and ANQGSEA. CDR3 bases: TGCAGCGTTGAAAAGGACACGAACACTGAAGCTTTCTTT. It is translated as CSVEKDTNTEAFF.

A single count supports this clone. The chain uses TRBV3-1 (or the pseudogene TRBV3-2) and TRBJ2-7, with 9 bases that match TRBD1. The junction had 12 bases not matched to a gene; V was cut back by 4 bases and J by 2 bases. The length of the CDR3 is 17 residues. The V gene's germline CDR1 is LGHDT and CDR2 YNNKEL (reference sequence). CDR3 sequence: CASSLNRGTGNPYEQYF. The DNA for the CDR3 is TGTGCCAGCAGCCTTAACAGGGGGACAGGGAACCCCTACGAGCAGTACTTC.